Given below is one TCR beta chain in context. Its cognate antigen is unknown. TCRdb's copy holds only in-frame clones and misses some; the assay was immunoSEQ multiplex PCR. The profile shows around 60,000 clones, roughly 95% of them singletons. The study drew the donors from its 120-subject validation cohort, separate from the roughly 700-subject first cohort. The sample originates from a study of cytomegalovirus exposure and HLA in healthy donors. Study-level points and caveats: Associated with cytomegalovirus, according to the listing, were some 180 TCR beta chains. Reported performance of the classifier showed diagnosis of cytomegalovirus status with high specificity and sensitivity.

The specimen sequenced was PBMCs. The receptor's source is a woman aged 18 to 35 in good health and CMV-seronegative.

CDR3 amino acids: CASSRRTVPLNYGYTF. The CDR3 DNA reads TGTGCCAGCAGCCGCCGAACAGTTCCCCTTAACTATGGCTACACCTTC. J is TRBJ1-2 and V is TRBV21-1; TRBD1, as called in the table, went unchecked against the DNA. TRBV21-1 is recorded as a pseudogene. This CDR3 spans 16 amino acids.